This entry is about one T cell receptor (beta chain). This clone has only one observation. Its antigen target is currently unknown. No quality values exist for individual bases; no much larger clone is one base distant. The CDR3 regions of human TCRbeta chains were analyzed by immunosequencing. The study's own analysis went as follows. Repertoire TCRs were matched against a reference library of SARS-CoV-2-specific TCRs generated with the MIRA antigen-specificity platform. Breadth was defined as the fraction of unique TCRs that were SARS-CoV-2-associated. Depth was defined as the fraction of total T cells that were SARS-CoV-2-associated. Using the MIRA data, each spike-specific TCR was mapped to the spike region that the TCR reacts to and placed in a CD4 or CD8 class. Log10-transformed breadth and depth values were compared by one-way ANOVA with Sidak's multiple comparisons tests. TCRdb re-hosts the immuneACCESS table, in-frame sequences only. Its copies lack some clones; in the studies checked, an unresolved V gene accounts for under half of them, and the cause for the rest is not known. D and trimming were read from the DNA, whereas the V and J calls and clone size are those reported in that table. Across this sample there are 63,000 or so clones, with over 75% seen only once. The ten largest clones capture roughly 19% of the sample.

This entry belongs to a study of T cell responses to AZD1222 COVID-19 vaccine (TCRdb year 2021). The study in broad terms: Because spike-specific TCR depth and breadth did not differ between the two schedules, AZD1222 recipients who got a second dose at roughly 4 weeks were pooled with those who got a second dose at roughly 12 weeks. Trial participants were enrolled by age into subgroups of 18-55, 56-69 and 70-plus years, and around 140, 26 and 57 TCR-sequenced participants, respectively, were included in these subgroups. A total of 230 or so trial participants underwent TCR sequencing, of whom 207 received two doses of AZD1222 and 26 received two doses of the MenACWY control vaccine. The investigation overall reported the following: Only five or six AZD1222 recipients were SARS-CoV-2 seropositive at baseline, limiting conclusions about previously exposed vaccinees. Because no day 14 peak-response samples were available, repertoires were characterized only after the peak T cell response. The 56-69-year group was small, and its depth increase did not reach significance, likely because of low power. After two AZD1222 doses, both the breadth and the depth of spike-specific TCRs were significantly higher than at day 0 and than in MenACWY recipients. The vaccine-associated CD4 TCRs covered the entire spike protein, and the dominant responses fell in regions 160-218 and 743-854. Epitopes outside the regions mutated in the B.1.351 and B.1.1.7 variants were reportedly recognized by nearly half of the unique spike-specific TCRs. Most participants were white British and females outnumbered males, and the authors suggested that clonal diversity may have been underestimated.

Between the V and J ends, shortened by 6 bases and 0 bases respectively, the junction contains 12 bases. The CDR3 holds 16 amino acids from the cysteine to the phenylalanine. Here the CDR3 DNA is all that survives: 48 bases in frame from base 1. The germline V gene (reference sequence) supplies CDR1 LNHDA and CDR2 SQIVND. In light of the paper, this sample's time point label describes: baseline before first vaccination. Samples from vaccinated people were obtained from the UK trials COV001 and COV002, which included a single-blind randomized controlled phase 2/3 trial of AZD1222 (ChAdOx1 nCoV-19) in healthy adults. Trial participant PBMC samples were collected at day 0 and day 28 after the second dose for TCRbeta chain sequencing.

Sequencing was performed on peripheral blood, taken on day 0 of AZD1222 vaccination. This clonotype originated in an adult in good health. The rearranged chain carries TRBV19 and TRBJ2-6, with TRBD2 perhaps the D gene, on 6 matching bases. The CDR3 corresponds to CASRPAGSSGANVLTF. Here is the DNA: TGTGCCAGTAGACCTGCGGGATCCTCTGGGGCCAACGTCCTGACTTTC.